This TCR beta chain originates from a study of blood T cell repertoires in COVID-19. The overall study: Sites across the United States, Italy and Spain contributed samples from acute and convalescent COVID-19. PBMCs, B-cell-depleted T cells, or T cells were the source of the cDNA or gDNA that made up the material.

Patients of the Seattle cohort, enrolled during active infection, were followed longitudinally. The table came from immunoSEQ multiplex PCR; TCRdb's copy has only in-frame clones and leaves some out. The sample lists around 160,000 clones; around 87% were seen once. The receptor comes from a woman in her 70s with COVID-19, enrolled during active disease. Source material: peripheral blood.

CDR3 DNA: TGTGCCAGCAGCCGACTAGCGGGGGAGACCCAGTACTTC. Encoded protein: CASSRLAGETQYF. The chain is built from TRBV5-5 and TRBJ2-5, with TRBD2 matching over 11 bases. The J segment lost 5 bases and the V segment lost 4 bases, leaving 1 base of the junction unmatched. Germline V gene data show CDR1 as SGHKS and CDR2 as YYEKEE (reference sequence). This CDR3 comprises 13 residues.